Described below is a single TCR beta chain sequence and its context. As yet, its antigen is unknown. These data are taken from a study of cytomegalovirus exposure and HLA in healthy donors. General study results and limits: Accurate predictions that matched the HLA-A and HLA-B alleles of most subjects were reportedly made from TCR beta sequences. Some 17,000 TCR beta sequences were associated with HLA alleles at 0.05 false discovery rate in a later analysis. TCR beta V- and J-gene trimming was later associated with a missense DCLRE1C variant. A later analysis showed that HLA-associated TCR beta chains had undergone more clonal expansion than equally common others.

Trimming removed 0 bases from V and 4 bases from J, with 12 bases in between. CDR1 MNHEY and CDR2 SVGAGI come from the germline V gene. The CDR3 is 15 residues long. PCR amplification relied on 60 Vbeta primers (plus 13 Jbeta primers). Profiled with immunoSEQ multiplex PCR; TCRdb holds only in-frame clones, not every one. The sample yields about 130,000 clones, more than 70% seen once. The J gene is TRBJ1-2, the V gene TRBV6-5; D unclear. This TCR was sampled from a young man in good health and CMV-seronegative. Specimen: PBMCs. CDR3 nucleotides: TGTGCCAGCAGTTACTCGGCAGAGGGCGCCTATGGCTACACCTTC. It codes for CASSYSAEGAYGYTF.